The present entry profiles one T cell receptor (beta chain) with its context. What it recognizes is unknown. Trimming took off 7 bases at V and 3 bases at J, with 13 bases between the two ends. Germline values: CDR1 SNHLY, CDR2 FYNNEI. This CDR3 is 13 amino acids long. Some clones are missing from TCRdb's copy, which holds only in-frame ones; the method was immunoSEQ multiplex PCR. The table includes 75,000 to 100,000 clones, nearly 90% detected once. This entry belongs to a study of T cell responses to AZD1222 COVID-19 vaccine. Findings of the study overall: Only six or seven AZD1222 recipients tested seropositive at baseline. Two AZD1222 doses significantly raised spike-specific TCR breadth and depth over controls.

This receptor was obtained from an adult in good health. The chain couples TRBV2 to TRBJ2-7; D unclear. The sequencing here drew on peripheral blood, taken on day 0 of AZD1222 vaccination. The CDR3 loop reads CASMKGLGYEQYF. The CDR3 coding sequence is TGTGCCAGCATGAAGGGTTTGGGCTACGAGCAGTACTTC. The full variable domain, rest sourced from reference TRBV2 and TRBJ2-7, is EPEVTQTPSHQVTQMGQEVILRCVPISNHLYFYWYRQILGQKVEFLVSFYNNEISEKSEIFDDQFSVERPDGSNFTLKIRSTKLEDSAMYFCASMKGLGYEQYFGPGTRLTVT.